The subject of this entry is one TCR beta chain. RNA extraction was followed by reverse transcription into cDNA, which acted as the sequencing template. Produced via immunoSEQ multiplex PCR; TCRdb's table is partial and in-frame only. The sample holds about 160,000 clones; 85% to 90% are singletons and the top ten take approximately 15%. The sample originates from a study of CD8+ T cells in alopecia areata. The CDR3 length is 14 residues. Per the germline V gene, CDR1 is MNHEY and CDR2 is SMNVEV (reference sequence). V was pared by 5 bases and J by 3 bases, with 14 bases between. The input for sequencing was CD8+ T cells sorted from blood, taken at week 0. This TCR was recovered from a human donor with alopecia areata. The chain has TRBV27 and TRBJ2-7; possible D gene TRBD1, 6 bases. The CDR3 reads CASSPRPGDYEQYF. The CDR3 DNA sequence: TGTGCCAGCAGTCCCCGCCCAGGGGACTACGAGCAGTACTTC.